These T cell receptor beta chains were read from a single sample in a study of blood T cell repertoires in COVID-19. Sequencing used immunoSEQ multiplex PCR; TCRdb keeps in-frame clones, though not all of them. The data contain about 280,000 clones, around 88% of them singletons. Material for sequencing was PBMCs or T cells enriched from blood (not recorded which). The source of these receptors is a woman in her forties who had recovered from COVID-19. Both conserved end residues are part of each CDR3. A clone size is listed for some rows: how often the clone was seen (once, few, many), or a class if it is expanded.

size: NA; V: TRBV10-3; J: TRBJ2-7; CDR3: CAISESTTYEQYF
size: NA; V: TRBV2; J: TRBJ2-1; CDR3: CASSEAATSGSHEQFF
size: few; V: TRBV2; J: TRBJ2-1; CDR3: CASRRGTSDYNEQFF
size: NA; V: TRBV19; J: TRBJ1-5; CDR3: CASRSGQGQAGNQPQHF
size: NA; V: TRBV7-2; J: TRBJ2-1; CDR3: CASSFAGVGEQFF
size: NA; V: TRBV30; J: TRBJ2-7; CDR3: CAWTVSSYEQYF
size: NA; V: TRBV5-1; J: TRBJ2-2; CDR3: CASSLSTGVRTGELFF
size: NA; V: TRBV7-2; J: TRBJ2-3; CDR3: CASSLSLAGTDTQYF
size: NA; V: TRBV15; J: TRBJ1-6; CDR3: CATSPWGLGGSPLHF
size: NA; V: TRBV7-3; J: TRBJ2-3; CDR3: CASSLTGQPMSPDTQYF
size: NA; V: TRBV28; J: TRBJ1-4; CDR3: CASKQEGEKLFF
size: NA; V: TRBV6-5; J: TRBJ2-1; CDR3: CASGLAEYNEQFF
size: NA; V: TRBV7-2; J: TRBJ2-3; CDR3: CASSPGGQGRDTQYF
size: NA; V: TRBV4-3; J: TRBJ1-6; CDR3: CASSQAGLSPLHF
size: few; V: TRBV25-1; J: TRBJ1-4; CDR3: CASSEFGGQLGINEKLFF
size: NA; V: TRBV19; J: TRBJ1-1; CDR3: CASSGSQGPTEAFF
size: NA; V: TRBV2; J: TRBJ1-5; CDR3: CASRREHGQPQHF
size: NA; V: TRBV18; J: TRBJ2-7; CDR3: CASSRDRVYEQYF
size: NA; V: TRBV5-8; J: TRBJ2-4; CDR3: CASSLGTRENIQYF
size: NA; V: TRBV4-2; J: TRBJ1-1; CDR3: CASSQPTEGWNTEAFF
size: few; V: TRBV7-6; J: TRBJ2-7; CDR3: CASSYTTASGKHEQYF
size: once; V: TRBV2; J: TRBJ1-1; CDR3: CASTRQNTEAFF
size: NA; V: TRBV6-5; J: TRBJ2-7; CDR3: CASGGQGIAYEQYF
size: NA; V: TRBV7-7; J: TRBJ2-1; CDR3: CASSSSGMENEQFF
size: NA; V: TRBV19; J: TRBJ2-7; CDR3: CASSMEGQTPYEQYF
size: once; V: TRBV9; J: TRBJ2-1; CDR3: CASSGPGSGLANEQFF
size: NA; V: TRBV18; J: TRBJ1-3; CDR3: CASSPRRERGNTIYF
size: once; V: TRBV5-6; J: TRBJ1-2; CDR3: CASSLPGTGSGGYTF
size: NA; V: TRBV5-1; J: TRBJ2-2; CDR3: CASSLGHANTGELFF
size: NA; V: TRBV30; J: TRBJ1-1; CDR3: CACSQGEAFF
size: NA; V: TRBV24-1; J: TRBJ2-3; CDR3: CATSDPTSGSTDTQYF
size: NA; V: TRBV4-3; J: TRBJ1-1; CDR3: CASSRDRGVTEAFF
size: NA; V: TRBV2; J: TRBJ2-7; CDR3: CASSPRTSGNDEQYF
size: NA; V: TRBV7-2; J: TRBJ2-3; CDR3: CASSLQAGRTDTQYF
size: NA; V: TRBV4-3; J: TRBJ2-7; CDR3: CASSQDEGNYEQYF
size: NA; V: TRBV28; J: TRBJ2-1; CDR3: CASSFGGNGEQFF
size: NA; V: TRBV30; J: TRBJ1-6; CDR3: CAWDRGLGNSPLHF
size: NA; V: TRBV27; J: TRBJ2-1; CDR3: CASSLRSLGNEQFF
size: NA; V: TRBV23-1; J: TRBJ2-7; CDR3: CASSHSSSPYEQYF
size: once; V: TRBV7-8; J: TRBJ2-3; CDR3: CASSLLKGRGRKADTQYF
size: NA; V: TRBV18; J: TRBJ2-7; CDR3: CASSPGQGGRELEQYF
size: once; V: TRBV7-8; J: TRBJ1-4; CDR3: CASSLATGGSTNEKLFF
size: NA; V: TRBV27; J: TRBJ2-7; CDR3: CASSPSSASLIHEQYF
size: NA; V: TRBV7-7; J: TRBJ2-2; CDR3: CASSLTQGPSSNTGELFF
size: NA; V: TRBV27; J: TRBJ2-2; CDR3: CASRRGGAGKWTGELFF
size: NA; V: TRBV18; J: TRBJ2-7; CDR3: CASSPQRTGVSYEQYF
size: NA; V: TRBV4-1; J: TRBJ1-4; CDR3: CASSPGQGKEKLFF
size: NA; V: TRBV11-2; J: TRBJ2-7; CDR3: CASSRVSYEQYF
size: NA; V: TRBV28; J: TRBJ2-7; CDR3: CASTPLAGRYEQYF
size: NA; V: TRBV6-2/TRBV6-3; J: TRBJ1-5; CDR3: CASSSGGEPQHF
size: NA; V: TRBV30; J: TRBJ1-4; CDR3: CAWSVGQIAEKLFF
size: NA; V: TRBV2; J: TRBJ2-1; CDR3: CASSEWGGVYNEQFF
size: NA; V: TRBV7-9; J: TRBJ2-1; CDR3: CASSLPRGSGRLKYNEQFF
size: NA; V: TRBV18; J: TRBJ2-5; CDR3: CASSPDRAQETQYF